A single sample gave rise to the 32 T cell receptor beta chains below, sequenced in a study of cytomegalovirus exposure and HLA in healthy donors. With 60 Vbeta and 13 Jbeta primers, the PCR was carried out. Only in-frame clones appear in the TCRdb table, and some are missing; sequencing was by immunoSEQ multiplex PCR. Of more than 130,000 clones in the sample, around 81% were seen once. The specimen was PBMCs. These receptors were taken from a man aged 35-49 years in good health and CMV-seropositive.

The chain carries TRBV18 and TRBJ1-2, with TRBD1 matching 9 bases. Germline V gene lookup returns CDR1 KGHSH and CDR2 LQKENI. V trimming: 3 bases; J trimming: 2 bases; junction bases outside the gene matches: 4. This CDR3 is 15 amino acids long. The CDR3 here is CASSPPGTGNYGYTF. CDR3 bases: TGTGCCAGCTCACCCCCCGGGACAGGGAACTATGGCTACACCTTC.

This chain connects TRBV6-6 to TRBJ2-2, with D perhaps matching TRBD2 (7 bases). Looked up from germline, CDR1 is MNHNY and CDR2 is SVGAGI (reference sequence). The V end lost 6 bases, the J end lost 5 bases, and 19 bases lay between the germline ends. The CDR3 consists of 16 residues. DNA of the CDR3: TGTGCCAGCAGACCCGCGCGAGGGGGGGAGACCGGGGAGCTGTTTTTT. Translated, it gives CASRPARGGETGELFF.

V is TRBV2 and J is TRBJ2-7, with TRBD1 matching over 7 bases. CDR1 and CDR2 (germline): SNHLY, FYNNEI. The CDR3 is 14 residues long. After removal of 6 bases from V and 4 bases from J, the junction contained 9 bases not matched to a gene. The chain's CDR3 is CASRLLQGQYEQYF. CDR3 nucleotide sequence: TGTGCCAGCAGGCTCCTACAGGGGCAGTACGAGCAGTACTTC.

This chain connects TRBV30 to TRBJ1-2; 7 nucleotides align to TRBD1. This CDR3 region has 14 residues. Germline CDR1 reads GTSNPN; CDR2 reads SVGIG (reference sequence). V shed 0 bases, J shed 5 bases, and the junction held 6 bases outside the gene matches. The CDR3 sequence is CAWSVREGAYGYTF. CDR3 nucleotides: TGTGCCTGGAGTGTCCGTGAGGGGGCGTATGGCTACACCTTC.

The rearrangement uses TRBV30 and TRBJ2-7; perhaps TRBD1 as D (8 bases). The CDR3 has 14 amino acids. V was clipped by 2 bases and J by 3 bases, with 14 bases between them. Germline V gives CDR1 GTSNPN, CDR2 SVGIG (reference sequence). CDR3 sequence reads: CAWSSGTGDYEQYF. The CDR3 DNA reads TGTGCCTGGAGTAGCGGGACAGGTGACTACGAGCAGTACTTC.

The rearrangement joins TRBV6-6 to TRBJ2-7; TRBD1 matches 7 bases. The CDR3 is 16 residues long. The V and J ends lost 2 bases and 1 base, in that order; junction bases with no gene match: 8. Germline V lookup: CDR1 MNHNY, CDR2 SVGAGI (reference sequence). This CDR3 reads CASSYPDRPTSYEQYF. The DNA of the CDR3 is TGTGCCAGCAGTTACCCGGACAGGCCTACGTCCTACGAGCAGTACTTC.

The chain combines TRBV10-3 with TRBJ1-2; 10 bases map to TRBD1. The CDR3 spans 15 residues. Germline V CDR1 and CDR2: ENHRY, SYGVKD. The V segment lost 4 bases and the J segment 4 bases; nucleotides outside the gene matches: 6. The CDR3 is CAISGDRGHGYGYTF. The CDR3 nucleotides are TGTGCCATCAGTGGTGACAGGGGGCACGGCTATGGCTACACCTTC.

V is TRBV4-3 and J is TRBJ1-4; D might be TRBD1 (5 bases). V was shortened by 3 bases and J by 4 bases, with 9 bases between the two germline ends. CDR3 size: 14 residues. Germline CDR1 is LGHNA and CDR2 is YSLEER. The CDR3 sequence is CASSQTVYNEKLFF. As DNA, the CDR3 is TGCGCCAGCAGCCAGACAGTTTATAATGAAAAACTGTTTTTT.

The V call is TRBV6-5, the J call TRBJ1-3, with TRBD1 as a possible D gene (6 bases). The length of the CDR3 is 15 residues. V dropped 0 bases and J dropped 4 bases, with 10 bases sitting between them. The V gene's germline CDR1 is MNHEY and CDR2 SVGAGI. The CDR3 nucleotides are TGTGCCAGCAGTTACTCGACCGGGACAGGAAACACCATATATTTT. It specifies CASSYSTGTGNTIYF.

This chain links TRBV7-3 with TRBJ2-3; D is unresolved. The CDR3 is 17 amino acids. The germline CDR1 and CDR2 sequences are SGHTA and FQGTGA. Trimming took off 4 bases at V and 1 base at J, with 18 bases between the two ends. CDR3 residues: CASSSYPSGLGTDTQYF. The DNA of the CDR3 is TGTGCCAGCAGCTCCTACCCAAGTGGTCTGGGCACAGATACGCAGTATTTT.

This clone was counted a single time. The chain recombines TRBV9 with TRBJ2-5, with 9 positions matching TRBD2. Per the germline V gene, CDR1 is SGDLS and CDR2 is YYNGEE. V was pared by 3 bases and J by 3 bases, with 9 bases of the junction left unmatched. The CDR3 spans 16 residues. In nucleotides, the CDR3 is TGTGCCAGCAGCGAGTTCGCGGGGGGGCCCGAAGAGACCCAGTACTTC. Translation: CASSEFAGGPEETQYF.

The chain links TRBV27 to TRBJ2-7; 13 bases are shared with TRBD2. V shed 1 base and J 2 bases; nucleotides not matched to a gene: 5. CDR3 length: 17 amino acids. Germline V gene sequence: CDR1 MNHEY, CDR2 SMNVEV (reference sequence). The DNA for the CDR3 is TGTGCCAGCAGTTTATACGGGGGACTAGCGGGAACCTACGAGCAGTACTTC. It codes for CASSLYGGLAGTYEQYF.

The gene calls are TRBV7-9 and TRBJ2-1; TRBD2 aligns across 11 bases. The CDR3 has 15 amino acids. Germline-derived CDR1 and CDR2 are SEHNR and FQNEAQ (reference sequence). V dropped 0 bases and J dropped 7; count of bases not matched to a gene: 2. The CDR3 region has the DNA TGTGCCAGCAGCTTAGCTAGCGGGAGGGCAAATGAGCAGTTCTTC. Protein sequence: CASSLASGRANEQFF.

The gene calls are TRBV29-1 and TRBJ1-2; 8 bases map to TRBD1. The V and J ends lost 0 bases and 2 bases, in that order; junction bases with no gene match: 8. CDR1 is SQVTM, CDR2 ANQGSEA, per germline. The CDR3 totals 16 residues. The CDR3 is CSVEDPYRTGNYGYTF. The CDR3 nucleotides read TGCAGCGTTGAAGATCCCTACCGGACAGGGAACTATGGCTACACCTTC.

In its sample, this clone was seen once. The chain has TRBV4-2 and TRBJ1-2; possibly TRBD1 for D (6 bases). This CDR3 comprises 15 residues. The V gene's germline CDR1 is LGHNA and CDR2 YNFKEQ. Deletions cut 0 bases from V and 6 bases from J, with 14 bases between. The CDR3 DNA is TGTGCCAGCAGCCAAGATAGGGGACAAATCGATGGCTACACCTTC. Its protein product is CASSQDRGQIDGYTF.

V gene TRBV11-1 combines with J gene TRBJ1-2; TRBD1 matches 7 bases. The CDR3 sequence is 12 residues long. The junction had 1 base not matched to a gene; V was cut back by 5 bases and J by 4 bases. Germline lookup yields CDR1 SGHAT and CDR2 FQDESV (reference sequence). Written as DNA, the CDR3 is TGTGCCAGCAGCCGGGACAGCTATGGCTACACCTTC. It encodes CASSRDSYGYTF.

Only one count was recorded for this clone. The rearrangement links TRBV5-1 to TRBJ2-1, with 10 positions matching TRBD2. The V segment lost 0 bases and the J segment 9 bases; nucleotides outside the gene matches: 12. Germline V gene lookup returns CDR1 SGHRS and CDR2 YFSETQ. The CDR3 spans 17 residues. CDR3 bases: TGCGCCAGCAGCTTGGCCCCCCTCGCTAGCGGGAGCGGTGAGCAGTTCTTC. It translates to CASSLAPLASGSGEQFF.

This chain uses TRBV4-3 with TRBJ1-3; perhaps TRBD1 as D (5 bases). CDR3 length equals 16 residues. V was cut by 4 bases and J by 0 bases, with 13 bases left in between. CDR1 is LGHNA, CDR2 YSLEER, per germline. The CDR3 DNA is TGCGCCAGCAGCCGTGATGAAACAGGCTCTGGAAACACCATATATTTT. Its protein is CASSRDETGSGNTIYF.

About this clone: Other nucleotide sequences in the sample specify the same CDR3. This rearrangement joins TRBV27 to TRBJ2-7; possibly TRBD1 for D (5 bases). CDR1 and CDR2 (germline): MNHEY, SMNVEV (reference sequence). The length of the CDR3 is 13 residues. V was cut by 4 bases and J by 5 bases, with 12 bases left in between. CDR3 loop: CASSYQGGDEQYF. CDR3 DNA: TGTGCCAGCAGTTATCAGGGTGGGGACGAGCAGTACTTC.

DNA for the CDR3: TGTGCCAGCAGTGCTTTGAAGGCAGGACTAGCGCCGTACGAGCAGTACTTC. This translates into CASSALKAGLAPYEQYF. V usage is TRBV2 and J usage is TRBJ2-7, with 9 bases matching TRBD2. The CDR3 is 17 residues long. The germline gives CDR1 SNHLY, CDR2 FYNNEI. V lost 4 bases and J lost 4; bases outside the gene matches: 14.

This rearrangement joins TRBV5-1 to TRBJ1-1, with 7 nucleotides matching TRBD1. Trimming removed 3 bases from V and 5 bases from J; junction bases left unmatched: 10. The CDR3 has 15 residues. Per germline, CDR1 SGHRS and CDR2 YFSETQ. Here the CDR3 DNA reads TGCGCCAGCAGCTCGGTACAGGGGCGAGGGACTGAAGCTTTCTTT. Translated, it gives CASSSVQGRGTEAFF. The whole variable domain, filled in from reference TRBV5-1 and TRBJ1-1, reads KAGVTQTPRYLIKTRGQQVTLSCSPISGHRSVSWYQQTPGQGLQFLFEYFSETQRNKGNFPGRFSGRQFSNSRSEMNVSTLELGDSALYLCASSSVQGRGTEAFFGQGTRLTVV.

The CDR3 spells CASSFSQGVNTEAFF. The CDR3 DNA follows: TGCGCCAGCAGCTTTTCTCAAGGGGTGAACACTGAAGCTTTCTTT. This chain uses TRBV5-1 with TRBJ1-1; the D gene is possibly TRBD1 (5 bases). CDR3 length: 15 residues. The germline CDR1 and CDR2 sequences are SGHRS and YFSETQ. Trimming stripped 2 bases from V and 0 bases from J, with 11 bases between.

In its sample, this clone was seen a few times. The chain has TRBV5-5 and TRBJ1-1; possibly TRBD1 for D (6 bases). V was clipped by 5 bases and J by 4 bases, with 15 bases between them. Germline lookup yields CDR1 SGHKS and CDR2 YYEKEE (reference sequence). The CDR3 covers 14 residues. The CDR3 loop is CASRYDFRGTEAFF. Written as DNA, the CDR3 is TGTGCCAGCAGATATGATTTCAGGGGCACTGAAGCTTTCTTT.

The rearrangement links TRBV5-6 to TRBJ1-2; 9 bases fit TRBD1. V shed 5 bases and J 3 bases; nucleotides not matched to a gene: 11. CDR3 length equals 16 residues. Germline V gene lookup returns CDR1 SGHDT and CDR2 YYEEEE. The CDR3 region has the DNA TGTGCCAGCAGTCCCCTTCTGACAGGGGGGGACTATGGCTACACCTTC. Translation: CASSPLLTGGDYGYTF.

The V and J genes are TRBV9 and TRBJ1-4; D unclear. V dropped 0 bases and J dropped 0 bases, with 6 bases sitting between them. CDR3 size: 15 residues. CDR1 is SGDLS, CDR2 YYNGEE, per germline. The CDR3 nucleotides are TGTGCCAGCAGCGTAGGTCCGGCAACTAATGAAAAACTGTTTTTT. It translates to CASSVGPATNEKLFF.

This clone was seen only once. The V call is TRBV19, the J call TRBJ1-1; 8 bases are a match to TRBD1. Germline values: CDR1 LNHDA, CDR2 SQIVND (reference sequence). The junction had 6 bases not matched to a gene; V was cut back by 5 bases and J by 4 bases. The CDR3 loop spans 14 amino acids. In DNA, the CDR3 is TGTGCCAGTAGTCTGGGACAGGACACCACTGAAGCTTTCTTT. It yields the protein CASSLGQDTTEAFF.

The CDR3 here is CASSPVAGPSYEQYF. The CDR3 region has the DNA TGTGCCAGCAGCCCGGTCGCGGGGCCCTCCTACGAGCAGTACTTC. The chain joins TRBV7-6 to TRBJ2-7; maybe TRBD2 (6 bases). This CDR3 has 15 residues. The germline gives CDR1 SGHVS, CDR2 FNYEAQ. Deletions cut 5 bases from V and 0 bases from J, with 14 bases between.

This chain joins TRBV5-4 and TRBJ2-5; a weak D match, TRBD1 (6 bases). The germline V gene has CDR1 SGHNT and CDR2 YYREEE (reference sequence). V lost 5 bases, J lost 2 bases, and 19 bases lay in between. This CDR3 has 16 residues. The CDR3 DNA reads as TGTGCCAGCAGTGAACCTGGGACAAGGCAGCAAGAGACCCAGTACTTC. This translates into CASSEPGTRQQETQYF.

This chain links TRBV13 with TRBJ2-4; TRBD2 aligns across 15 bases. This CDR3 comprises 18 residues. Germline V lookup: CDR1 PRHDT, CDR2 FYEKMQ (reference sequence). The V and J ends lost 5 bases and 1 base, in that order; junction bases with no gene match: 6. CDR3 region: CASSLGLAGGAAKNIQYF. The DNA of the CDR3 is TGTGCCAGCAGCCTCGGACTAGCGGGAGGGGCCGCCAAAAACATTCAGTACTTC.

This chain uses TRBV19 with TRBJ2-7; 14 positions agree with TRBD2. Germline V gene sequence: CDR1 LNHDA, CDR2 SQIVND (reference sequence). J gave up 4 bases and V 3 bases, and 5 bases lay outside the gene matches. The CDR3 is 16 residues long. This CDR3 is CASSIARTSGGYEQYF. The CDR3 bases are TGTGCCAGTAGTATCGCTCGGACTAGCGGGGGGTACGAGCAGTACTTC.

The genes are TRBV4-2 and TRBJ2-3; 7 bases are a match to TRBD2. The germline V gene encodes CDR1 LGHNA and CDR2 YNFKEQ. This CDR3 contains 17 residues. The J segment lost 0 bases and the V segment lost 4 bases, leaving 10 bases of the junction unmatched. The CDR3 DNA sequence: TGTGCCAGCAGCCCCTCGCCTAGCGGCTATAGCACAGATACGCAGTATTTT. Its translation is CASSPSPSGYSTDTQYF.

About this clone itself: Other DNA variants within this sample encode the same CDR3. V and J are TRBV9 and TRBJ2-3, with D hard to call. The CDR3 consists of 13 residues. With 0 bases removed from V and 3 bases from J, the gap between germline ends came to 5 bases. CDR1 is SGDLS, CDR2 YYNGEE, per germline. Written as DNA, the CDR3 is TGTGCCAGCAGCGTAGGAGGAACAGATACGCAGTATTTT. Encoded protein: CASSVGGTDTQYF.